These 25 T cell receptor beta chains came from one sample sequenced in a study of siplizumab effects on memory and regulatory T cells. Sequenced by immunoSEQ multiplex PCR; TCRdb stores in-frame clones only, minus some. This table has around 110,000 clones, approximately 94% appearing once. Sequencing used non-Treg CD4+ T cells sorted from blood. These receptors were collected from a human donor in good health.

The J gene is TRBJ2-5, the V gene TRBV7-7; D remains ambiguous. The V gene lost 4 bases and the J gene lost 2 bases, with 5 bases spanning the gap. The CDR3 is made up of 12 amino acids. Germline V gives CDR1 SSHAT, CDR2 FNYEAQ (reference sequence). CDR3 sequence: CASSSQQETQYF. Written as DNA, the CDR3 is TGTGCCAGCAGCTCCCAGCAAGAGACCCAGTACTTC.

This clone has just one count. The chain recombines TRBV4-1 with TRBJ2-5; 10 bases fit TRBD2. Unmatched junction bases numbered 26, after V lost 5 bases and J lost 5 bases. The CDR3 is made up of 21 amino acids. CDR1 is MGHRA, CDR2 YSYEKL, per germline. The CDR3 spells CASSKVIQLRVPSGSMETQYF. CDR3 nucleotides: TGCGCCAGCAGCAAAGTGATTCAGCTACGGGTGCCTAGCGGGAGCATGGAGACCCAGTACTTC.

The rearrangement joins TRBV6-6 to TRBJ2-2; D ambiguous. The V gene lost 6 bases and the J gene lost 7 bases, with 15 bases spanning the gap. The CDR3 loop spans 14 amino acids. Germline V gene sequence: CDR1 MNHNY, CDR2 SVGAGI (reference sequence). CDR3 nucleotide sequence: TGTGCCAGCAGGGCGGAACGGGTGGGCGGGGAGCTGTTTTTT. It specifies CASRAERVGGELFF.

This clone was detected only once. The chain has TRBV4-1 and TRBJ2-7, with TRBD2 matching over 11 bases. The CDR3 spans 16 residues. Trimming at V came to 2 bases and at J to 4 bases, leaving 7 bases not matched to a gene. From germline, CDR1 is MGHRA and CDR2 YSYEKL. CDR3 amino acids: CASSQNPASGGYEQYF. CDR3 DNA sequence: TGCGCCAGCAGCCAAAATCCCGCTAGCGGGGGGTACGAGCAGTACTTC.

This sequence joins TRBV5-1 and TRBJ1-1; 11 nucleotides line up with TRBD1. Germline CDR1 reads SGHRS; CDR2 reads YFSETQ. The CDR3 runs 15 residues. V shed 0 bases and J 7 bases; nucleotides not matched to a gene: 5. CDR3 in amino acids: CASSLARGQGGEAFF. The CDR3 bases are TGCGCCAGCAGCTTGGCCAGGGGACAGGGGGGTGAAGCTTTCTTT.

The rearrangement links TRBV12-5 to TRBJ1-3; the D is unclear. Deletions cut 3 bases from V and 4 bases from J, with 10 bases between. Germline-derived CDR1 and CDR2 are LGHNT and FRNRAP. CDR3 length: 14 amino acids. CDR3: CASGLPSNGNTIYF. The CDR3 DNA reads as TGTGCTAGTGGTTTACCTTCAAACGGAAACACCATATATTTT.

The V call is TRBV2, the J call TRBJ2-7, with TRBD1 matching 9 bases. Germline-derived CDR1 and CDR2 are SNHLY and FYNNEI. This CDR3 is 14 amino acids long. V was pared by 6 bases and J by 5 bases, with 8 bases of the junction left unmatched. The DNA of the CDR3 is TGTGCCAGCAGGGCGGGGGACAGGGATCACGAGCAGTACTTC. It encodes CASRAGDRDHEQYF.

The chain links TRBV10-2 to TRBJ2-3; D is unresolved. The CDR3 runs to 13 residues. CDR1 and CDR2 from the germline V gene are WSHSY and SAAADI. Trimming took off 3 bases at V and 4 bases at J, with 8 bases between the two ends. The CDR3 DNA reads TGCGCCAGCAGTGACGACTCCCCAGATACGCAGTATTTT. It translates to CASSDDSPDTQYF.

This clone was counted a single time. This chain joins TRBV6-5 and TRBJ1-2; D ambiguous. V was cut by 2 bases and J by 7 bases, with 11 bases left in between. CDR3 length: 13 residues. Germline V lookup: CDR1 MNHEY, CDR2 SVGAGI. CDR3 loop: CASSYGPQSGYTF. The CDR3 DNA is TGTGCCAGCAGTTACGGGCCCCAGAGTGGCTACACCTTC.

The chain joins TRBV6-5 to TRBJ1-5, with D possibly matching TRBD1 (6 bases). V dropped 6 bases and J dropped 5 bases, with 11 bases sitting between them. This CDR3 has 13 residues. The germline V gene encodes CDR1 MNHEY and CDR2 SVGAGI. The CDR3 protein is CASSQGTDQPQHF. CDR3 nucleotides: TGTGCCAGCAGCCAGGGGACGGATCAGCCCCAGCATTTT.

CDR3 nucleotides: TGTGCCAGCAGTAACCCGGGACAACGGGAGACCCAGTACTTC. Its translation is CASSNPGQRETQYF. This chain links TRBV6-4 with TRBJ2-5; the D gene is possibly TRBD1 (6 bases). Deletions cut 5 bases from V and 5 bases from J, with 15 bases between. This CDR3 contains 14 residues. Germline V CDR1 and CDR2: MRHNA, SNTAGT.

The chain has TRBV11-2 and TRBJ2-1; D not resolved. V gave up 0 bases and J gave up 15 bases, with 12 bases separating them. Germline loops: CDR1 SGHAT, CDR2 FQNNGV. This CDR3 has 12 residues. As DNA, the CDR3 is TGTGCCAGCAGCTTAGAGGGCGGCGCAAGGTTCTTC. Its translation: CASSLEGGARFF.

The chain uses TRBV11-2 and TRBJ1-1, with D possibly matching TRBD1 (5 bases). Trimming shortened V by 5 bases and J by 5 bases, and 9 bases separated the two germline ends. Per germline, CDR1 SGHAT and CDR2 FQNNGV. This CDR3 is built from 12 residues. The CDR3 coding sequence is TGTGCCAGCAGCATCCGGGGGACTGAAGCTTTCTTT. Encoded protein: CASSIRGTEAFF.

J is TRBJ2-1 and V is TRBV6-1; D may be TRBD1 (6 bases). V dropped 0 bases and J dropped 9 bases, with 12 bases sitting between them. This CDR3 region has 14 residues. From germline, CDR1 is MNHNS and CDR2 SASEGT. The CDR3 region is CASSEALEGGEQFF. CDR3 DNA: TGTGCCAGCAGTGAAGCCCTAGAAGGGGGTGAGCAGTTCTTC.

This chain joins TRBV6-4 and TRBJ1-2; D possibly corresponds to TRBD1 (5 bases). Germline V gene lookup returns CDR1 MRHNA and CDR2 SNTAGT. The CDR3 loop spans 10 amino acids. The V gene lost 9 bases and the J gene lost 3 bases, with 5 bases spanning the gap. CDR3 DNA: TGTGCCAGACAGGACTATGGCTACACCTTC. Amino acids: CARQDYGYTF.

The chain couples TRBV6-1 to TRBJ2-3; maybe TRBD2 (6 bases). Germline-derived CDR1 and CDR2 are MNHNS and SASEGT. Trimming pared 2 bases from V and 4 bases from J, leaving 13 bases between. The CDR3 has 15 amino acids. The CDR3 coding sequence is TGTGCCAGCAGTGAACTGGGGACTTCAGCAGATACGCAGTATTTT. Its protein is CASSELGTSADTQYF.

The chain combines TRBV6-1 with TRBJ2-3; the match to TRBD1 covers 8 bases. V lost 0 bases, J lost 2 bases, and 7 bases stayed unmatched. There are 17 residues in the CDR3. Per the germline V gene, CDR1 is MNHNS and CDR2 is SASEGT. This CDR3 is CASSEAPGGTLTDTQYF. The DNA for the CDR3 is TGTGCCAGCAGTGAAGCTCCAGGGGGCACCCTCACAGATACGCAGTATTTT.

This chain links TRBV7-9 with TRBJ2-3; D uncertain. V was clipped by 3 bases and J by 3 bases, with 7 bases between them. The CDR3 runs to 13 residues. Per germline, CDR1 SEHNR and CDR2 FQNEAQ (reference sequence). CDR3 sequence (DNA): TGTGCCAGCAGCTTGCTTCAGACAGATACGCAGTATTTT. As protein: CASSLLQTDTQYF.

This clone was recorded once. Other nucleotide sequences from this sample produce the same CDR3. The chain employs TRBV19 and TRBJ1-1; no definite D call. Per the germline V gene, CDR1 is LNHDA and CDR2 is SQIVND (reference sequence). There are 13 residues in the CDR3. V lost 6 bases and J 5 bases, leaving 13 bases between the germline ends. The CDR3 spells CASSIKVGTEAFF. In DNA, the CDR3 is TGTGCCAGTAGCATTAAGGTCGGTACTGAAGCTTTCTTT.

The chain combines TRBV29-1 with TRBJ1-1, with D possibly matching TRBD1 (5 bases). Germline-derived CDR1 and CDR2 are SQVTM and ANQGSEA. The CDR3 extends over 11 amino acids. Deletions cut 2 bases from V and 11 bases from J, with 12 bases between. The chain's CDR3 is CSVERWGEAFF. CDR3 in DNA: TGCAGCGTTGAAAGATGGGGGGAGGCTTTCTTT.

V usage is TRBV6-1 and J usage is TRBJ2-5, with D possibly TRBD1 on 6 matching bases. The CDR3 length is 13 residues. Trimming removed 5 bases from V and 5 bases from J, with 12 bases in between. Looked up from germline, CDR1 is MNHNS and CDR2 is SASEGT. The CDR3, as DNA: TGTGCCAGCAGTTCAGGGGCCGTGGAGACCCAGTACTTC. This translates into CASSSGAVETQYF.

The rearrangement uses TRBV7-6 and TRBJ2-1, with D uncertain. Germline V lookup: CDR1 SGHVS, CDR2 FNYEAQ. The CDR3 runs to 13 residues. With 1 base removed from V and 10 bases from J, the gap between germline ends came to 11 bases. CDR3 nucleotides: TGTGCCAGCAGCTTAGTCCTGTCCGGAGAGCAGTTCTTC. Translating gives CASSLVLSGEQFF.

The chain has TRBV5-1 and TRBJ2-6; D gene unclear. The ends were cut back, 4 bases at V and 0 bases at J, with 2 bases in the middle. Germline V CDR1 and CDR2: SGHRS, YFSETQ. The CDR3 contains 13 residues. The CDR3: CASSPSGANVLTF. In nucleotides, the CDR3 is TGCGCCAGCAGCCCCTCTGGGGCCAACGTCCTGACTTTC.

This clone was detected only once. The chain is built from TRBV19 and TRBJ1-4; 9 bases are shared with TRBD1. V lost 3 bases, J lost 8 bases, and 10 bases stayed unmatched. This CDR3 comprises 16 residues. Germline CDR1 and CDR2: LNHDA and SQIVND (reference sequence). The CDR3 DNA follows: TGTGCCAGTAGTATCCAAATGACAGGGGGTAACGAAAAACTGTTTTTT. This encodes CASSIQMTGGNEKLFF.

The gene calls are TRBV7-9 and TRBJ2-2, with a tentative D call TRBD2 (6 bases). The V and J ends lost 4 bases and 3 bases respectively, with 18 bases between them. Germline V gene sequence: CDR1 SEHNR, CDR2 FQNEAQ (reference sequence). The CDR3 sequence is 17 residues long. The CDR3 nucleotides are TGTGCCAGCAGCTCCCGAACTTGGGACTCGGACACCGGGGAGCTGTTTTTT. This sequence encodes CASSSRTWDSDTGELFF.